This T cell receptor (beta chain) was captured by sequencing in a study of T cells in localized non-small cell lung cancer. This clone appeared a single time. V lost 6 bases and J lost 6; bases outside the gene matches: 14. This CDR3 is built from 17 residues. Germline CDR1 reads SGHTA; CDR2 reads FQGNSA. Libraries were prepared by immunoSEQ multiplex PCR; TCRdb keeps only in-frame clonotypes and omits some of them. The table has about 78,000 clones, 84% seen once. This TCR came from a man between 40 and 70 years old with stage I lung adenocarcinoma. This rearrangement joins TRBV7-2 to TRBJ2-1; TRBD2 matches at 10 bases. Source: peripheral blood, taken before any cancer treatment. Here the CDR3 reads CASSRALAGAPRNEQFF. CDR3 DNA sequence: TGTGCCAGCAGTCGCGCTCTAGCGGGAGCCCCCCGCAATGAGCAGTTCTTC.